Listed below are T cell receptor beta chains from one sample, sequenced in a study of blood T cell repertoires in COVID-19. The table came from immunoSEQ multiplex PCR; TCRdb's copy has only in-frame clones and leaves some out. The sample includes some 98,000 clones, roughly 84% of them seen just once. Sequenced: peripheral blood. All receptors derive from a man in his 60s with acute or convalescent COVID-19. CDR3s include the opening cysteine and the closing phenylalanine or tryptophan. D genes are given only for firm matches. Clone size is not always given. Where it is, it says once, few, many or a class for expanded clones.

cdr3_nt: TGTGCCAGCAGCTCGCCGGGTCGATATGGCTACACCTTC; cdr3_aa: CASSSPGRYGYTF; v_call: TRBV7-2; clone_size: .; d_call: .; j_call: TRBJ1-2
cdr3_nt: TGTGCCAGCAGCCCAGGGTTCTCCTATAATTCACCCCTCCACTTT; cdr3_aa: CASSPGFSYNSPLHF; v_call: TRBV11-2; clone_size: .; d_call: .; j_call: TRBJ1-6
cdr3_nt: TGTGCCAGCAGCCCCCAGACAGAAACCGGGGAGCTGTTTTTT; cdr3_aa: CASSPQTETGELFF; v_call: TRBV7-6; clone_size: .; d_call: .; j_call: TRBJ2-2
cdr3_nt: TGTGCCAGCAAAAGGACAGGGGATGGAACTGAAGCTTTCTTT; cdr3_aa: CASKRTGDGTEAFF; v_call: TRBV6-5; clone_size: .; d_call: TRBD1; j_call: TRBJ1-1
cdr3_nt: TGTGCCAGCAGTAACGCAGGGTGGAACTATGGCTACACCTTC; cdr3_aa: CASSNAGWNYGYTF; v_call: TRBV28; clone_size: .; d_call: .; j_call: TRBJ1-2
cdr3_nt: TGCGCCAGCAGCCAAGGGGACTCCGGGGCCAACGTCCTGACTTTC; cdr3_aa: CASSQGDSGANVLTF; v_call: TRBV4-3; clone_size: .; d_call: .; j_call: TRBJ2-6
cdr3_nt: TGTGCCAGCAGCTTAGGGGGTTGGAACACTGAAGCTTTCTTT; cdr3_aa: CASSLGGWNTEAFF; v_call: TRBV5-8; clone_size: few; d_call: .; j_call: TRBJ1-1
cdr3_nt: TGTGCCAGCAGTCCAAAAGGGACAGGGTGGAATGAGCAGTTCTTC; cdr3_aa: CASSPKGTGWNEQFF; v_call: TRBV2; clone_size: once; d_call: TRBD1; j_call: TRBJ2-1
cdr3_nt: TGTGCCAGCAGCCTTTCCTCAGGTGGGGGGGGTCAAGAGACCCAGTACTTC; cdr3_aa: CASSLSSGGGGQETQYF; v_call: TRBV4-2; clone_size: .; d_call: TRBD2; j_call: TRBJ2-5
cdr3_nt: TGTGCCAGCAGCTTAGGTGGCAGCGCCAACTATGGCTACACCTTC; cdr3_aa: CASSLGGSANYGYTF; v_call: TRBV7-2; clone_size: .; d_call: .; j_call: TRBJ1-2
cdr3_nt: TGTGCCAGCAGCTCAGGGACAGGGGGCGATCAGCCCCAGCATTTT; cdr3_aa: CASSSGTGGDQPQHF; v_call: TRBV5-8; clone_size: .; d_call: TRBD1; j_call: TRBJ1-5
cdr3_nt: TGTGCCAGCAGACCTCGGACAGGGAGAAGGTATAGCAATCAGCCCCAGCATTTT; cdr3_aa: CASRPRTGRRYSNQPQHF; v_call: TRBV7-9; clone_size: once; d_call: TRBD1; j_call: TRBJ1-5
cdr3_nt: TGTGCCAGTAGCGGACAGGTGAACACCGGGGAGCTGTTTTTT; cdr3_aa: CASSGQVNTGELFF; v_call: TRBV19; clone_size: .; d_call: TRBD1; j_call: TRBJ2-2
cdr3_nt: TGTGCCAGCAGCTGGGGGCAGACCCAGTACTTC; cdr3_aa: CASSWGQTQYF; v_call: TRBV5-5; clone_size: .; d_call: .; j_call: TRBJ2-5
cdr3_nt: TGTGCCAGCAGTTTAGACAGGGGTAATGAAAAACTGTTTTTT; cdr3_aa: CASSLDRGNEKLFF; v_call: TRBV7-8; clone_size: few; d_call: TRBD1; j_call: TRBJ1-4
cdr3_nt: TGTGCCACCAGCAGGAAACCGCAGGGGAAACCTGAAGCTTTCTTT; cdr3_aa: CATSRKPQGKPEAFF; v_call: TRBV15; clone_size: .; d_call: .; j_call: TRBJ1-1
cdr3_nt: TGTGCCAGCAGTGAAGTTCTAGCGGGGGGGCAAGATACGCAGTATTTT; cdr3_aa: CASSEVLAGGQDTQYF; v_call: TRBV6-1; clone_size: .; d_call: TRBD2; j_call: TRBJ2-3
cdr3_nt: TGTGCCAGCTCGGACACGAGCTCCTACGAGCAGTACTTC; cdr3_aa: CASSDTSSYEQYF; v_call: TRBV7-9; clone_size: .; d_call: .; j_call: TRBJ2-7
cdr3_nt: TGCGCCAGCAGGGAAAGCGTCCAATCCACTGAGCAGTTCTTC; cdr3_aa: CASRESVQSTEQFF; v_call: TRBV5-1; clone_size: .; d_call: .; j_call: TRBJ2-1
cdr3_nt: TGTGCCAGCAGCTTAGAGGGGACAGCGGGGGGAACCTTAGGGGAGCAGTACTTC; cdr3_aa: CASSLEGTAGGTLGEQYF; v_call: TRBV7-9; clone_size: .; d_call: TRBD2; j_call: TRBJ2-7
cdr3_nt: TGTGCCAGCAGCTTAAGGGCGACTAGCGGACGGCAAGAGACCCAGTACTTC; cdr3_aa: CASSLRATSGRQETQYF; v_call: TRBV7-2; clone_size: .; d_call: TRBD2; j_call: TRBJ2-5
cdr3_nt: TGTGCCAGCAGCTTGGGGGGGCCTAATGAGCAGTTCTTC; cdr3_aa: CASSLGGPNEQFF; v_call: TRBV11-2; clone_size: .; d_call: .; j_call: TRBJ2-1
cdr3_nt: TGTGCCAGCAGTTTAGGGGGGAGTCGCAATCAGCCCCAGCATTTT; cdr3_aa: CASSLGGSRNQPQHF; v_call: TRBV28; clone_size: .; d_call: .; j_call: TRBJ1-5
cdr3_nt: TGTGCCAGCAGCTTAGCGGTCCGTGAAGTTCGTAGCTCCTACAATGAGCAGTTCTTC; cdr3_aa: CASSLAVREVRSSYNEQFF; v_call: TRBV7-8; clone_size: once; d_call: .; j_call: TRBJ2-1